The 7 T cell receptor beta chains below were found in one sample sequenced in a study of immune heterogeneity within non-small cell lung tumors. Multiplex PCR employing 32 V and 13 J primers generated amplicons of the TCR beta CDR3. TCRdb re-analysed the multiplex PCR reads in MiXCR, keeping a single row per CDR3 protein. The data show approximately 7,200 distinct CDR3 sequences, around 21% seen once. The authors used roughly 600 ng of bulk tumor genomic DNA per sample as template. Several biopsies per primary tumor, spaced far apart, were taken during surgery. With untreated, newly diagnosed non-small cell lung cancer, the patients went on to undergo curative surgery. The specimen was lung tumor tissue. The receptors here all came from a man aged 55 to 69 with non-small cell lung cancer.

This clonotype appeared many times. For the CDR3, the DNA is TGTGCCAGCAGCCTGACTAGCGGGAGATTTACTGACAATGAGCAGTTCTTC. Amino acids: CASSLTSGRFTDNEQFF. The rearrangement uses TRBV2 and TRBJ2-1; TRBD2 aligns across 12 bases. The CDR3 covers 17 residues. CDR1 is SNHLY, CDR2 FYNNEI, per germline. The J segment lost 5 bases and the V segment lost 6 bases, leaving 11 bases of the junction unmatched.

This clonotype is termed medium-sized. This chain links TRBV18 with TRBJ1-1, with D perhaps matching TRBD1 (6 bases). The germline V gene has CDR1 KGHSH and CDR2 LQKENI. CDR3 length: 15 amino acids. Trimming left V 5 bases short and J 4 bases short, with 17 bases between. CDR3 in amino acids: CASSEVGAGSTEAFF. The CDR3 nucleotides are TGTGCCAGCTCAGAGGTGGGGGCGGGAAGCACTGAAGCTTTCTTT.

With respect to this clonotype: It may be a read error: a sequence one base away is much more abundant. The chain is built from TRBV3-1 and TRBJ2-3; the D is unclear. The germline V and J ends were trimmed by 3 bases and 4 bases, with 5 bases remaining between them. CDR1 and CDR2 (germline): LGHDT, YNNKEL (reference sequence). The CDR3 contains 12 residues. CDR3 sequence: CASSQWADTQYF. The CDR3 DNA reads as TGTGCCAGCAGCCAGTGGGCAGATACGCAGTATTTT.

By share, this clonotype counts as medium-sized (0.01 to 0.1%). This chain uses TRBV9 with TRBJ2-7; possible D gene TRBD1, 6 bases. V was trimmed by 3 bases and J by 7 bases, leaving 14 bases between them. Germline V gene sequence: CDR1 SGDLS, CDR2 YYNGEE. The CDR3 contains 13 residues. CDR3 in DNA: TGTGCCAGCAGCGCAGAAGCAGGGGAAGAGCAGTACTTC. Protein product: CASSAEAGEEQYF.

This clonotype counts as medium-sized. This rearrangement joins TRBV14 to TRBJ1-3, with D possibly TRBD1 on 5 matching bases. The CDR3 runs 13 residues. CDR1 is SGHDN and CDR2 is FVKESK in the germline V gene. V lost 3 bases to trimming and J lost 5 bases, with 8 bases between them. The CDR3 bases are TGTGCCAGCAGCCACAGGGTTCGAAACACCATATATTTT. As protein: CASSHRVRNTIYF.

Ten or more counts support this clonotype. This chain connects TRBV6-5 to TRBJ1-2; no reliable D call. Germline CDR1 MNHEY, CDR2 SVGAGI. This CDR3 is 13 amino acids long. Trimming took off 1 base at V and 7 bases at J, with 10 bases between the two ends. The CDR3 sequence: CASSYYLGSGYTF. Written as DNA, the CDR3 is TGTGCCAGCAGTTACTACTTAGGGTCTGGCTACACCTTC.

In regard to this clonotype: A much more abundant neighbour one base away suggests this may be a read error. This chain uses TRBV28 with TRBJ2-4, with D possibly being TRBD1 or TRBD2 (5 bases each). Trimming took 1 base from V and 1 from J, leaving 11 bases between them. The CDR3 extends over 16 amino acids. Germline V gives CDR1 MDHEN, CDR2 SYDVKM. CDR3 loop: CASSLFGAVAKNIQYF. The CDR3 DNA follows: TGTGCCAGCAGTTTATTCGGGGCGGTGGCCAAAAACATTCAGTACTTC.